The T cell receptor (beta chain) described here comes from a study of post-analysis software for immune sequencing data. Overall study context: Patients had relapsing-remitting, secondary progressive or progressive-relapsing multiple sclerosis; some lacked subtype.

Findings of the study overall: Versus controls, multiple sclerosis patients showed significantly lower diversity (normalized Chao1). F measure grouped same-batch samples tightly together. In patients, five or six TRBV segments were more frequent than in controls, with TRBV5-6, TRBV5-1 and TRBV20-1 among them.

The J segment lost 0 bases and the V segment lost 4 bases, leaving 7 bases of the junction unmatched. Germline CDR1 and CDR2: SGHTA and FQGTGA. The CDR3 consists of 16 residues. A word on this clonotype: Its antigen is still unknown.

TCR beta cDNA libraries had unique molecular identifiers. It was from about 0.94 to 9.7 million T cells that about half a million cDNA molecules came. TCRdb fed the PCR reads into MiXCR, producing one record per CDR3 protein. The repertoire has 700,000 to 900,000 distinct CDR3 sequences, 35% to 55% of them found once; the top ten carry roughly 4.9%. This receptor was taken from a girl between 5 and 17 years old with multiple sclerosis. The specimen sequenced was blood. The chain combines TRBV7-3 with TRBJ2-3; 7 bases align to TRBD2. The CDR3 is CASSSGLVPSTDTQYF. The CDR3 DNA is TGTGCCAGCAGCTCCGGACTAGTCCCTAGCACAGATACGCAGTATTTT. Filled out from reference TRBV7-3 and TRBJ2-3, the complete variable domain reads GAGVSQTPSNKVTEKGKYVELRCDPISGHTALYWYRQSLGQGPEFLIYFQGTGAADDSGLPNDRFFAVRPEGSVSTLKIQRTERGDSAVYLCASSSGLVPSTDTQYFGPGTRLTVL.